The 25 T cell receptor beta chains reported below all come from one sample, sequenced in a study of OX40 agonist ivuxolimab in advanced cancers. TCRdb keeps only in-frame clones here, not all; method: immunoSEQ multiplex PCR. This repertoire shows fewer than 95,000 clones, roughly four fifths found once; its top ten account for roughly 0.41%. The specimen was CD4+ or CD8+ T cells sorted from blood, collected in a trial of the OX40 agonist ivuxolimab. Receptors originate from an adult with an advanced solid tumor such as melanoma, head and neck, liver or kidney cancer.

The rearrangement joins TRBV7-7 to TRBJ2-3, with D uncertain. Trimming pared 4 bases from V and 2 bases from J, leaving 7 bases between. Germline CDR1 and CDR2: SSHAT and FNYEAQ (reference sequence). The CDR3 covers 13 residues. CDR3 sequence (DNA): TGTGCCAGCAGCTCAACCCACACAGATACGCAGTATTTT. Translating gives CASSSTHTDTQYF. The whole variable domain, filled in from reference TRBV7-7 and TRBJ2-3, reads GAGVSQSPRYKVTKRGQDVTLRCDPISSHATLYWYQQALGQGPEFLTYFNYEAQPDKSGLPSDRFSAERPEGSISTLTIQRTEQRDSAMYRCASSSTHTDTQYFGPGTRLTVL.

This chain connects TRBV10-2 to TRBJ2-3; 7 bases align to TRBD1. Germline lookup yields CDR1 WSHSY and CDR2 SAAADI. J gave up 0 bases and V 6 bases, and 6 bases lay outside the gene matches. The CDR3 covers 15 residues. CDR3 protein: CASRNRDSSTDTQYF. CDR3 DNA: TGCGCCAGCAGGAACCGGGACAGTAGCACAGATACGCAGTATTTT.

The rearrangement links TRBV18 to TRBJ2-7; D ambiguous. CDR1 and CDR2 (germline): KGHSH, LQKENI. The CDR3 runs to 15 residues. With 0 bases removed from V and 0 bases from J, the gap between germline ends came to 9 bases. CDR3 coding DNA: TGTGCCAGCTCACCACCGGCCCGGGCCTCCTACGAGCAGTACTTC. This codes for CASSPPARASYEQYF.

The rearrangement uses TRBV28 and TRBJ1-5; no clear D gene. CDR3 size: 14 residues. Trimming took 2 bases from V and 1 from J, leaving 6 bases between them. Germline V gene lookup returns CDR1 MDHEN and CDR2 SYDVKM. CDR3 bases: TGTGCCAGCAGTTTAGGTGGGAGCAATCAGCCCCAGCATTTT. This codes for CASSLGGSNQPQHF.

The gene calls are TRBV14 and TRBJ2-7, with D unresolved. V lost 1 base and J 3 bases, leaving 13 bases between the germline ends. Germline V gives CDR1 SGHDN, CDR2 FVKESK. The CDR3 covers 15 residues. The CDR3 DNA follows: TGTGCCAGCAGCCAAGGGCAGGCCCGGATCTACGAGCAGTACGTC. Its translation is CASSQGQARIYEQYV.

The chain recombines TRBV6-4 with TRBJ2-1; 7 nucleotides match TRBD1. Germline CDR1 is MRHNA and CDR2 is SNTAGT. The V and J ends lost 5 bases and 7 bases, in that order; junction bases with no gene match: 5. This CDR3 has 13 amino acids. Here the CDR3 DNA reads TGTGCCAGCAGTTTTGACAGGGCGAATGAGCAGTTCTTC. Protein product: CASSFDRANEQFF.

The chain joins TRBV30 to TRBJ2-1; 7 nucleotides align to TRBD2. After removal of 0 bases from V and 7 bases from J, the junction contained 6 bases not matched to a gene. Germline lookup yields CDR1 GTSNPN and CDR2 SVGIG (reference sequence). The CDR3 is 14 residues long. Here the CDR3 reads CAWSVGGSGNEQFF. CDR3 nucleotide sequence: TGTGCCTGGAGTGTAGGCGGGAGCGGGAATGAGCAGTTCTTC.

This clone was counted only a few times. The chain employs TRBV6-6 and TRBJ1-1; no definite D call. V shed 0 bases and J shed 0 bases, with 8 bases lying between them. CDR1 MNHNY and CDR2 SVGAGI come from the germline V gene (reference sequence). The CDR3 has 15 amino acids. The DNA for the CDR3 is TGTGCCAGCAGTTACTCAGCAGGCTTGAACACTGAAGCTTTCTTT. It translates to CASSYSAGLNTEAFF.

The chain carries TRBV5-6 and TRBJ1-5; D is uncertain. CDR1 SGHDT and CDR2 YYEEEE come from the germline V gene. V was clipped by 3 bases and J by 4 bases, with 5 bases between them. This CDR3 comprises 12 residues. The DNA for the CDR3 is TGTGCCAGCAGCTCTTGGAATCAGCCCCAGCATTTT. Residues: CASSSWNQPQHF. Full variable domain (missing parts from reference TRBV5-6 and TRBJ1-5): DAGVTQSPTHLIKTRGQQVTLRCSPKSGHDTVSWYQQALGQGPQFIFQYYEEEERQRGNFPDRFSGHQFPNYSSELNVNALLLGDSALYLCASSSWNQPQHFGDGTRLSIL.

This chain links TRBV28 with TRBJ2-5; D might be TRBD1 (6 bases). CDR3 length: 14 residues. The V end was cut by 4 bases, the J end by 4 bases, with 13 bases between. In germline, CDR1 is MDHEN, CDR2 SYDVKM. The CDR3 coding sequence is TGTGCCAGCAGTTCGGCAGGGGCCGTAGAGACCCAGTACTTC. Its translation: CASSSAGAVETQYF. The full variable domain, in which reference TRBV28 and TRBJ2-5 provide the parts outside the CDR3, is DVKVTQSSRYLVKRTGEKVFLECVQDMDHENMFWYRQDPGLGLRLIYFSYDVKMKEKGDIPEGYSVSREKKERFSLILESASTNQTSMYLCASSSAGAVETQYFGPGTRLLVL.

The V and J genes are TRBV28 and TRBJ1-2; no clear D gene. The ends were cut back, 5 bases at V and 3 bases at J, with 7 bases in the middle. This CDR3 region has 12 residues. The germline V gene encodes CDR1 MDHEN and CDR2 SYDVKM. The CDR3 nucleotides read TGTGCCAGCAGTCCTAAATACTATGGCTACACCTTC. This encodes CASSPKYYGYTF.

In its sample, this clone was seen once. The rearrangement uses TRBV29-1 and TRBJ1-1; TRBD1 is a possible D gene (6 bases). The germline V and J ends were trimmed by 7 bases and 1 base, with 10 bases remaining between them. The germline V gene has CDR1 SQVTM and CDR2 ANQGSEA. There are 12 residues in the CDR3. The CDR3 spells CSGVGQNTEAFF. CDR3 nucleotide sequence: TGCAGCGGCGTGGGACAGAACACTGAAGCTTTCTTT.

As regards this clone: One end of the junction does not line up with germline, which may come from a read error. V usage is TRBV2 and J usage is TRBJ2-1; 12 nucleotides line up with TRBD2. The CDR3 is 14 residues long. From germline, CDR1 is SNHLY and CDR2 FYNNEI. CDR3 sequence (DNA): TGTGCCAGCAGTGGGCGGATTGGGACTAGCGGGCCGATCTTC. Translated: CASSGRIGTSGPIF.

The chain joins TRBV6-5 to TRBJ2-3, with 12 nucleotides matching TRBD2. The J segment lost 8 bases and the V segment lost 6 bases, leaving 9 bases of the junction unmatched. Germline V gene sequence: CDR1 MNHEY, CDR2 SVGAGI. This CDR3 has 15 residues. The CDR3 is CASSHRLAGVPTQYF. CDR3 sequence (DNA): TGTGCCAGCAGCCACAGACTAGCGGGGGTTCCTACGCAGTATTTT.

The rearrangement joins TRBV6-1 to TRBJ1-2; 11 bases line up with TRBD1. This CDR3 spans 15 amino acids. Germline CDR1 MNHNS, CDR2 SASEGT. The V and J ends lost 2 bases and 5 bases, in that order; junction bases with no gene match: 4. CDR3 region: CASSERDRGIYGYTF. The CDR3 DNA reads TGTGCCAGCAGTGAACGGGACAGGGGGATATATGGCTACACCTTC.

The chain is built from TRBV6-1 and TRBJ2-1; D gene uncertain. Germline loops: CDR1 MNHNS, CDR2 SASEGT. The V end was cut by 5 bases, the J end by 5 bases, with 10 bases between. There are 13 residues in the CDR3. The CDR3 loop reads CASSRGRDNEQFF. CDR3 sequence (DNA): TGTGCCAGCAGTCGCGGACGGGACAATGAGCAGTTCTTC.

The gene calls are TRBV30 and TRBJ1-1; D is perhaps TRBD1 (5 bases). Germline values: CDR1 GTSNPN, CDR2 SVGIG (reference sequence). V gave up 8 bases and J gave up 4 bases, with 14 bases separating them. This CDR3 region has 12 residues. CDR3 amino acids: CARSREGTEAFF. CDR3 in DNA: TGTGCCCGCTCCAGGGAGGGCACTGAAGCTTTCTTT.

This chain connects TRBV5-5 to TRBJ2-1; a possible D gene is TRBD1 (6 bases). The V end was cut by 4 bases, the J end by 0 bases, with 14 bases between. In germline, CDR1 is SGHKS, CDR2 YYEKEE (reference sequence). This CDR3 comprises 16 residues. CDR3 sequence (DNA): TGTGCCAGCAGCCCGCTGACAGGACTCTCCTACAATGAGCAGTTCTTC. Its translation is CASSPLTGLSYNEQFF. Full variable domain (outside the CDR3, taken from reference TRBV5-5 and TRBJ2-1): DAGVTQSPTHLIKTRGQQVTLRCSPISGHKSVSWYQQVLGQGPQFIFQYYEKEERGRGNFPDRFSARQFPNYSSELNVNALLLGDSALYLCASSPLTGLSYNEQFFGPGTRLTVL.

This chain joins TRBV6-1 and TRBJ2-7, with D uncertain. V lost 9 bases and J 1 base, leaving 7 bases between the germline ends. The CDR3 loop spans 11 amino acids. Germline CDR1 and CDR2: MNHNS and SASEGT. The CDR3 region has the DNA TGTGCCAGTAGGTGGTCCTACGAGCAGTACTTC. Protein: CASRWSYEQYF.

V gene TRBV5-6 combines with J gene TRBJ2-7; D is perhaps TRBD2 (6 bases). Germline CDR1 and CDR2: SGHDT and YYEEEE. Trimming removed 1 base at V and 5 bases at J, with 16 bases between. CDR3 size: 15 residues. This CDR3 is CASSLMGGEGNEQYV. The CDR3 nucleotides read TGTGCCAGCAGCTTGATGGGGGGAGAGGGGAACGAGCAGTACGTC.

CDR3 residues: CASSLQSGGGEQYV. The CDR3 DNA follows: TGTGCCAGCAGTTTACAGTCAGGGGGTGGGGAGCAGTACGTC. This chain links TRBV27 with TRBJ2-7, with TRBD1 matching over 7 bases. Germline CDR1 is MNHEY and CDR2 is SMNVEV (reference sequence). This CDR3 is 14 amino acids long. Trimming removed 2 bases from V and 7 bases from J; junction bases left unmatched: 8.

The chain has TRBV7-2 and TRBJ1-3; 9 nucleotides line up with TRBD1. The CDR3 covers 17 residues. V trimming: 2 bases; J trimming: 5 bases; junction bases outside the gene matches: 10. The germline gives CDR1 SGHTA, CDR2 FQGNSA. CDR3 residues: CASSLLGGQGGRNTIYF. The CDR3 nucleotides read TGTGCCAGCAGCTTACTAGGGGGACAGGGAGGCCGAAACACCATATATTTT.

The gene calls are TRBV19 and TRBJ1-3; D call uncertain. Germline-derived CDR1 and CDR2 are LNHDA and SQIVND (reference sequence). The CDR3 covers 13 residues. The ends were cut back, 6 bases at V and 3 bases at J, with 9 bases in the middle. The CDR3 DNA follows: TGTGCCAGTAGCGGGCAGGTTGGAAACACCATATATTTT. Its translation: CASSGQVGNTIYF.

This rearrangement joins TRBV19 to TRBJ2-1; TRBD2 agrees at 10 bases. The CDR3 sequence is 14 residues long. V shed 6 bases, J shed 6 bases, and the junction held 5 bases outside the gene matches. The germline V gene encodes CDR1 LNHDA and CDR2 SQIVND (reference sequence). CDR3 amino acids: CASRPSGRGNEQFF. The CDR3 region has the DNA TGTGCCAGTAGGCCCAGCGGGAGGGGCAATGAGCAGTTCTTC.

V is TRBV6-1 and J is TRBJ2-7; D is undetermined. V was clipped by 0 bases and J by 2 bases, with 8 bases between them. The CDR3 is 14 amino acids. Germline-derived CDR1 and CDR2 are MNHNS and SASEGT. The CDR3 spells CASSEALGPYEQYV. CDR3 bases: TGTGCCAGCAGTGAAGCGCTCGGGCCCTACGAGCAGTACGTC.